A single sample is the source of the 13 T cell receptor beta chains below, sequenced in a study of blood T cell repertoires in COVID-19. The data were produced by immunoSEQ multiplex PCR, yet TCRdb's version contains in-frame clones alone and is incomplete. Of fewer than 250,000 clones in the sample, roughly 81% are singletons; the top ten hold approximately 5.1%. The material sequenced was peripheral blood. These receptors were collected from a woman aged 65 to 85 with active or convalescent COVID-19.

DNA of the CDR3: TGTGCCAGCAGCCAAGAACTAGCTGAGGAGACCCAGTACTTC. This translates into CASSQELAEETQYF. The V gene is TRBV3-1 (or the pseudogene TRBV3-2), the J gene TRBJ2-5; maybe TRBD2 (6 bases). This CDR3 comprises 14 residues. Germline values: CDR1 LGHDT, CDR2 YNNKEL (reference sequence). The V and J ends lost 0 bases and 5 bases respectively, with 10 bases between them.

This clone has just a few counts. The V and J genes are TRBV7-9 and TRBJ2-5; 9 bases match TRBD2. Germline CDR1 and CDR2: SEHNR and FQNEAQ (reference sequence). CDR3 length equals 16 residues. The trim removed 0 bases at V and 4 bases at J, leaving 6 bases unmatched. CDR3 sequence reads: CASSLARAGGGETQYF. The CDR3 DNA reads as TGTGCCAGCAGCTTAGCGAGAGCGGGAGGCGGAGAGACCCAGTACTTC.

V usage is TRBV21-1 and J usage is TRBJ1-4; the table's D call of TRBD1 was not tested on the DNA. TRBV21-1 is a pseudogene locus. This CDR3 has 15 residues. The chain's CDR3 is CASSTPEGVNEKLFF. CDR3 in DNA: TGTGCCAGCAGCACCCCGGAAGGGGTAAATGAAAAACTGTTTTTT.

This clone was recorded once. This chain joins TRBV3-1 (or the pseudogene TRBV3-2) and TRBJ2-7, with D perhaps TRBD2 (5 bases). Per germline, CDR1 LGHDT and CDR2 YNNKEL (reference sequence). Trimming left V 0 bases short and J 3 bases short, with 18 bases between. The length of the CDR3 is 17 residues. CDR3 amino acids: CASSQDRLGLADYEQYF. In DNA form, the CDR3 reads TGTGCCAGCAGCCAAGACCGGCTCGGGCTAGCCGACTACGAGCAGTACTTC.

This clone showed up just a few times. The chain has TRBV2 and TRBJ2-1; 7 bases fit TRBD2. The CDR3 extends over 14 amino acids. Per germline, CDR1 SNHLY and CDR2 FYNNEI. J gave up 8 bases and V 6 bases, and 10 bases lay outside the gene matches. The CDR3 nucleotides are TGTGCCAGCAGAGGAAGGCCTCGGGAGGATGAGCAGTTCTTC. This translates into CASRGRPREDEQFF.

This clone was observed once. The J gene is TRBJ1-3, the V gene TRBV6-4, with D possibly matching TRBD1 (6 bases). Between the trimmed V and J ends, which lost 6 bases and 3 bases, there was a span of 24 bases. Germline assignment: CDR1 MRHNA and CDR2 SNTAGT. This CDR3 contains 18 residues. The DNA of the CDR3 is TGTGCCAGCAGCCGGCGGGACAAGGCCTCGGGAGGTGGAAACACCATATATTTT. Its protein is CASSRRDKASGGGNTIYF.

The chain carries TRBV11-2 and TRBJ1-1; weak D call: TRBD1 (5 bases). The CDR3 is 16 amino acids. Germline-derived CDR1 and CDR2 are SGHAT and FQNNGV. V gave up 0 bases and J gave up 0 bases, with 11 bases separating them. CDR3 DNA: TGTGCCAGCAGCTTAGAAGGGGCGATTTTGAACACTGAAGCTTTCTTT. Its protein is CASSLEGAILNTEAFF.

The chain couples TRBV11-2 to TRBJ2-3; 9 bases map to TRBD2. CDR1 is SGHAT, CDR2 FQNNGV, per germline. This CDR3 has 16 amino acids. The junction had 3 bases not matched to a gene; V was cut back by 1 base and J by 1 base. The DNA for the CDR3 is TGTGCCAGCAGCTTAGGCGCGGGGGGGGGCACAGATACGCAGTATTTT. Its protein product is CASSLGAGGGTDTQYF.

This clone was recorded a few times. This chain uses TRBV27 with TRBJ1-5; D not resolved. Trimming removed 3 bases at V and 1 base at J, with 10 bases between. The CDR3 loop spans 15 amino acids. Germline V gene sequence: CDR1 MNHEY, CDR2 SMNVEV (reference sequence). CDR3 loop: CASSFEQLSNQPQHF. DNA for the CDR3: TGTGCCAGCAGTTTTGAACAGCTAAGCAATCAGCCCCAGCATTTT.

J is TRBJ1-5 and V is TRBV19; unclear D gene. CDR3 size: 15 residues. CDR1 LNHDA and CDR2 SQIVND come from the germline V gene (reference sequence). V lost 4 bases and J lost 5, with 15 bases in between. The CDR3 DNA sequence: TGTGCCAGTAGTAGACTGGACGCGAGGGATCAGCCCCAGCATTTT. Amino acids: CASSRLDARDQPQHF.

The chain uses TRBV18 and TRBJ2-7, with 7 bases matching TRBD1. The CDR3 extends over 14 amino acids. Germline CDR1 KGHSH, CDR2 LQKENI. After removal of 3 bases from V and 2 bases from J, the junction contained 4 bases not matched to a gene. In DNA, the CDR3 is TGTGCCAGCTCACCGGACAGGAATACCTACGAGCAGTACTTC. This gives the protein CASSPDRNTYEQYF.

The CDR3 region has the DNA TGCGCCAGCAGTGAGAAAGGGCGGGCAGATACGCAGTATTTT. Translation gives CASSEKGRADTQYF. The chain couples TRBV10-1 to TRBJ2-3, with D maybe TRBD2 (5 bases). Germline V gene data show CDR1 as WNHNN and CDR2 as SYGVQD (reference sequence). This CDR3 is built from 14 residues. V dropped 2 bases and J dropped 4 bases, with 10 bases sitting between them.

This chain connects TRBV2 to TRBJ2-1; tentatively, D is TRBD2 (6 bases). Germline lookup yields CDR1 SNHLY and CDR2 FYNNEI. There are 17 residues in the CDR3. Trimming pared 8 bases from V and 1 base from J, leaving 21 bases between. The chain's CDR3 is CASLSGAREGSYNEQFF. The CDR3 region has the DNA TGTGCCAGCCTCTCGGGAGCGCGAGAGGGATCCTACAATGAGCAGTTCTTC. The full variable domain, its missing parts supplied by reference TRBV2 and TRBJ2-1, is EPEVTQTPSHQVTQMGQEVILRCVPISNHLYFYWYRQILGQKVEFLVSFYNNEISEKSEIFDDQFSVERPDGSNFTLKIRSTKLEDSAMYFCASLSGAREGSYNEQFFGPGTRLTVL.